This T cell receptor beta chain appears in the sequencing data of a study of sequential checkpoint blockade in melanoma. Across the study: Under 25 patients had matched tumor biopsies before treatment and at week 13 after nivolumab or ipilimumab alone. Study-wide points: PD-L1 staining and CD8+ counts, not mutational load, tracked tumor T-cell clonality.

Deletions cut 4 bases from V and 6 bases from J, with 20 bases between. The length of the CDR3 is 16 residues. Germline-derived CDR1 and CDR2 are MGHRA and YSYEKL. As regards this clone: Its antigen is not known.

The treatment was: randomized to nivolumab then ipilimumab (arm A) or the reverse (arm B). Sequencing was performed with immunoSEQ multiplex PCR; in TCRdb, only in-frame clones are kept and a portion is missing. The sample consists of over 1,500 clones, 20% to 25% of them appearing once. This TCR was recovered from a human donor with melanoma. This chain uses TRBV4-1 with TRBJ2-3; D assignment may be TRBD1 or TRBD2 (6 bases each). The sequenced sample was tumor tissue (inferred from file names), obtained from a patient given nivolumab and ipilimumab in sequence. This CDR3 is CASSLHPSGGGDTQYF. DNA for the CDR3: TGCGCCAGCAGCCTCCACCCCAGCGGAGGGGGGGATACGCAGTATTTT.